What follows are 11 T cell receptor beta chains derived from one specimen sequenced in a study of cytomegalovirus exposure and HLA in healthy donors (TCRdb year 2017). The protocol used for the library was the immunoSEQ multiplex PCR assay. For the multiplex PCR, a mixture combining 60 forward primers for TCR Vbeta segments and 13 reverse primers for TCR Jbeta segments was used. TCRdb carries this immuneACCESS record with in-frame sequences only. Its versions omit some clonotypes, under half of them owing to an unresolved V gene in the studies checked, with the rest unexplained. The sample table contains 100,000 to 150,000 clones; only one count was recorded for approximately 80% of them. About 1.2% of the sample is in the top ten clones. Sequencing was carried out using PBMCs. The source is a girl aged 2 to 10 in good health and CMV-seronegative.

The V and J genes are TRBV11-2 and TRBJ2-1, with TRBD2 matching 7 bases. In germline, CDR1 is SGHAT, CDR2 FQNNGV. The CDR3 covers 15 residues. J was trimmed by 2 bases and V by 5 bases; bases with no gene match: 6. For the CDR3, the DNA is TGTGCCAGCAGCATAAGCGGGGAGACCTACAATGAGCAGTTCTTC. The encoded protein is CASSISGETYNEQFF.

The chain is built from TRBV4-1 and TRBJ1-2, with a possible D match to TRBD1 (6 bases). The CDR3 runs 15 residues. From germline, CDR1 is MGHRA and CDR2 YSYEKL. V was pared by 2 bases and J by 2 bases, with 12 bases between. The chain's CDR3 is CASSQYGGPNYGYTF. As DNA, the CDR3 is TGCGCCAGCAGCCAATACGGGGGGCCCAACTATGGCTACACCTTC.

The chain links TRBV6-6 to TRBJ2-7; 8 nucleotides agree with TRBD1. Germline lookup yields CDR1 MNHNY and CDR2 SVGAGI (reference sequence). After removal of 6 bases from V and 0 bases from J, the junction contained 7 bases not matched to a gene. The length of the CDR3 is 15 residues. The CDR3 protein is CASSRDRGSSYEQYF. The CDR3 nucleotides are TGTGCCAGCAGCCGAGACAGGGGAAGCTCCTACGAGCAGTACTTC.

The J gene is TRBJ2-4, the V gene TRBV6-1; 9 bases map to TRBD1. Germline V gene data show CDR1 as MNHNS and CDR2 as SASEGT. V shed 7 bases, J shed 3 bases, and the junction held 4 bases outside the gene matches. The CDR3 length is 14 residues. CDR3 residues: CASKEGQGKNIQYF. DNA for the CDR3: TGTGCCAGCAAAGAGGGACAGGGCAAAAACATTCAGTACTTC.

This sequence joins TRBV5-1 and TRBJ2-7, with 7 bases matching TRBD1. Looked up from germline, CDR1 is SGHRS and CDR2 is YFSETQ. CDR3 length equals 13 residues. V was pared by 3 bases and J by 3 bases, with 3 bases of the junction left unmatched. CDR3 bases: TGCGCCAGCAGCTCCGACAGGGTCTACGAGCAGTACTTC. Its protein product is CASSSDRVYEQYF.

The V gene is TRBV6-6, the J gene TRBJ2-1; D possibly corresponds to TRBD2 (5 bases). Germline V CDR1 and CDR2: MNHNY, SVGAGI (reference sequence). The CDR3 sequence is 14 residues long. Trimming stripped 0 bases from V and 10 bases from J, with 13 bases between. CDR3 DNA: TGTGCCAGCAGTTACTCGGAGGAAGTCGGGGAGCAGTTCTTC. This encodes CASSYSEEVGEQFF.

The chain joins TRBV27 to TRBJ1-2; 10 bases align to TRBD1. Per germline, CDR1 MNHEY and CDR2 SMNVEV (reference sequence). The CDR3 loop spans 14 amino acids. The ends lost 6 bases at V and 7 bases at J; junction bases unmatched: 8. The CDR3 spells CASSERTGGFGYTF. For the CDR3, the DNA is TGTGCCAGCAGCGAACGGACAGGGGGATTTGGCTACACCTTC.

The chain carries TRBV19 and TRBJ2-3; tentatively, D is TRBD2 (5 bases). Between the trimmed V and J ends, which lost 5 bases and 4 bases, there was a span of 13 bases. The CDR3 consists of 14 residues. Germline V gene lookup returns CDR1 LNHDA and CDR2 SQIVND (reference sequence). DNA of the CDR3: TGTGCCAGTAGTTCCCGGGATGCCGCAGATACGCAGTATTTT. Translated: CASSSRDAADTQYF.

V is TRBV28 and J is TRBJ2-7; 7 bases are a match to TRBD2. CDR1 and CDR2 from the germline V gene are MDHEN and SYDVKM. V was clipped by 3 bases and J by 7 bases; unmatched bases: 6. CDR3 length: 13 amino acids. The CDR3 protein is CASSLGGMGEQYF. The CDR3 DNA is TGTGCCAGCAGTTTGGGAGGGATGGGAGAGCAGTACTTC.

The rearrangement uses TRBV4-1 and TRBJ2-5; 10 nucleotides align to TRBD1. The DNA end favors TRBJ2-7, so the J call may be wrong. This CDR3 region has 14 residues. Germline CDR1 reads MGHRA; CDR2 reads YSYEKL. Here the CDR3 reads CASSQRQGAGEQYF. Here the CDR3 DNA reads TGCGCCAGCAGCCAAAGACAGGGGGCAGGCGAGCAGTACTTC.

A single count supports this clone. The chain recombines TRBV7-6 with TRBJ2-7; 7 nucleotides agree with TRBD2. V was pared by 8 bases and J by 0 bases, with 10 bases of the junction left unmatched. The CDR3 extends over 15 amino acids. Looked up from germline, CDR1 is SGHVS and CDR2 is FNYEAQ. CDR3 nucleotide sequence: TGTGCCAGCTTTCCCAGCGGGGCCTTCTCCTACGAGCAGTACTTC. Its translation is CASFPSGAFSYEQYF.